The 24 T cell receptor beta chains below all came from one sample that was sequenced in a study of blood T cells in healthy people across ages. A sample-barcoded 5' primer and a J-beta primer mix were used in a second PCR of roughly 6 to 12 cycles. TCRdb ran MiXCR on the 5' RACE reads and lists one entry per CDR3 protein. The sample lists 550,000 to 800,000 distinct CDR3 sequences; roughly 21% were seen once. Sequencing was done on a sample of blood. The origin of the receptors is a man between 65 and 85 years old in good health.

This clonotype was seen a few times. This chain uses TRBV5-1 with TRBJ2-7; 8 bases agree with TRBD1. The junction had 10 bases not matched to a gene; V was cut back by 4 bases and J by 4 bases. Looked up from germline, CDR1 is SGHRS and CDR2 is YFSETQ. The CDR3 sequence is 15 residues long. The CDR3: CASSAGTGWDYEQYF. The CDR3 DNA follows: TGCGCCAGCAGCGCGGGGACAGGTTGGGATTACGAGCAGTACTTC.

The gene calls are TRBV5-6 and TRBJ2-1; 8 nucleotides align to TRBD2. Trimming cost V 2 bases and J 9 bases; bases outside gene matches: 10. Looked up from germline, CDR1 is SGHDT and CDR2 is YYEEEE. The CDR3 loop spans 15 amino acids. This CDR3 reads CASSLDPAGDSEQFF. In DNA form, the CDR3 reads TGTGCCAGCAGCTTAGACCCAGCGGGAGATAGTGAGCAGTTCTTC.

This sequence joins TRBV5-6 and TRBJ2-5, with D uncertain. The DNA end is more similar to TRBJ2-7, so the J call may be wrong. The V gene's germline CDR1 is SGHDT and CDR2 YYEEEE. The CDR3 totals 14 residues. The CDR3 sequence is CASTPRMDSYEQYF. The CDR3 region has the DNA TGTGCCAGCACCCCTCGGATGGATTCTTACGAGCAGTACTTC.

There are a few counts of this clonotype. The chain couples TRBV5-1 to TRBJ2-1, with D uncertain. Trimming removed 1 base from V and 0 bases from J, with 11 bases in between. Germline V gene data show CDR1 as SGHRS and CDR2 as YFSETQ. This CDR3 is 16 amino acids long. This CDR3 reads CASSLFSLSSYNEQFF. As DNA, the CDR3 is TGCGCCAGCAGCTTGTTTAGCTTGAGCTCCTACAATGAGCAGTTCTTC.

Many counts were recorded for this clonotype. The chain is built from TRBV2 and TRBJ2-7; 8 bases agree with TRBD1. Germline CDR1 SNHLY, CDR2 FYNNEI. The CDR3 covers 16 residues. V was pared by 0 bases and J by 9 bases, with 13 bases of the junction left unmatched. CDR3 protein: CASSEALGRGLFRQYF. Here the CDR3 DNA reads TGTGCCAGCAGTGAAGCTCTGGGCAGGGGGCTTTTCAGGCAGTACTTC.

For the CDR3, the DNA is TGTGCCAGCTCACAGCTGGGACAGGGGTCGAACACTGAAGCTTTCTTT. Its translation is CASSQLGQGSNTEAFF. V usage is TRBV18 and J usage is TRBJ1-1; 10 bases are a match to TRBD1. This CDR3 is built from 16 residues. Looked up from germline, CDR1 is KGHSH and CDR2 is LQKENI. V trimming: 4 bases; J trimming: 1 base; junction bases outside the gene matches: 6.

This clonotype was counted at least ten times. V is TRBV10-3 and J is TRBJ2-7; D gene unclear. Germline V gene lookup returns CDR1 ENHRY and CDR2 SYGVKD. This CDR3 has 12 residues. Trimming left V 3 bases short and J 3 bases short, with 6 bases between. The CDR3 DNA reads TGTGCCATCAGTGAAACAAGCTACGAGCAGTACTTC. Residues: CAISETSYEQYF.

This chain uses TRBV6-1 with TRBJ2-5; 12 nucleotides line up with TRBD2. The J call is doubtful: the DNA matches TRBJ2-1 better. The germline V gene has CDR1 MNHNS and CDR2 SASEGT. The CDR3 is 13 residues long. The CDR3 region is CASRTSGTNEQFF. The DNA of the CDR3 is TGTGCCAGCCGGACTAGCGGGACCAATGAGCAGTTCTTC.

The V gene is TRBV2, the J gene TRBJ2-1; 9 bases align to TRBD1. The CDR3 sequence is 15 residues long. The ends lost 4 bases at V and 7 bases at J; junction bases unmatched: 8. Per germline, CDR1 SNHLY and CDR2 FYNNEI. CDR3 loop: CASSVSQGAGNEQFF. The CDR3 DNA is TGTGCCAGCAGTGTCTCACAGGGGGCAGGGAATGAGCAGTTCTTC.

This clonotype was counted between two and nine times. This rearrangement joins TRBV6-2 or TRBV6-3 to TRBJ2-5; 11 nucleotides match TRBD2. The J call is uncertain, as TRBJ2-7 better fits the DNA end. The CDR3 is made up of 14 amino acids. The germline gives CDR1 MNHEY, CDR2 SVGEGT. The chain's CDR3 is CASKPGLAAYEQYF. CDR3 DNA sequence: TGTGCCAGCAAGCCGGGACTAGCGGCCTACGAGCAGTACTTC.

V is TRBV3-1 and J is TRBJ2-7; D unclear. The germline V gene has CDR1 LGHDT and CDR2 YNNKEL (reference sequence). This CDR3 spans 15 amino acids. The V and J ends lost 0 bases and 6 bases respectively, with 15 bases between them. The DNA for the CDR3 is TGTGCCAGCAGCCAAGATAACCGGGCGCGCGGCGAGCAGTACTTC. This gives the protein CASSQDNRARGEQYF.

The chain combines TRBV9 with TRBJ2-1; 8 bases line up with TRBD2. Judging by the DNA end, TRBJ2-5 fits better; the J call may be wrong. The CDR3 has 16 amino acids. From germline, CDR1 is SGDLS and CDR2 YYNGEE. DNA for the CDR3: TGTGCCAGCAGCGTAGGAGAAAGCGGGAGCGTTGAGACCCAGTACTTC. Residues: CASSVGESGSVETQYF.

The chain employs TRBV20-1 and TRBJ2-5; 10 bases are shared with TRBD2. CDR1 and CDR2 from the germline V gene are DFQATT and SNEGSKA (reference sequence). This CDR3 contains 12 residues. CDR3 protein: CSPSGSGETQYF. The CDR3 DNA reads as TGCAGCCCTAGCGGGAGTGGGGAGACCCAGTACTTC.

This clonotype came up many times. This chain connects TRBV7-9 to TRBJ1-4; TRBD1 matches 7 bases. CDR3 length equals 15 residues. J was trimmed by 2 bases and V by 3 bases; bases with no gene match: 3. Germline loops: CDR1 SEHNR, CDR2 FQNEAQ (reference sequence). This CDR3 reads CASSFRQGTNEKLFF. Written as DNA, the CDR3 is TGTGCCAGCAGCTTCCGACAGGGCACTAATGAAAAACTGTTTTTT.

This clonotype was detected a few times. The rearrangement uses TRBV5-4 and TRBJ2-2, with D possibly TRBD2 on 6 matching bases. V was shortened by 0 bases and J by 3 bases, with 9 bases between the two germline ends. Germline V gene sequence: CDR1 SGHNT, CDR2 YYREEE (reference sequence). CDR3 size: 15 residues. The CDR3 here is CASSLGDLYTGELFF. The DNA of the CDR3 is TGTGCCAGCAGCTTGGGGGACTTATACACCGGGGAGCTGTTTTTT.

The V call is TRBV7-3, the J call TRBJ2-5, with 8 bases fitting TRBD1. The DNA end is a closer match to TRBJ2-1, so the J assignment may be wrong. From germline, CDR1 is SGHTA and CDR2 FQGTGA. The CDR3 loop spans 13 amino acids. Written as DNA, the CDR3 is TGTGCCAGCAGCACTTATGACAGGGGACGGCAGTTCTTC. This translates into CASSTYDRGRQFF.

This clonotype occurred a few times. V and J are TRBV7-2 and TRBJ1-2; D gene unclear. V was pared by 5 bases and J by 3 bases, with 13 bases between. The V gene's germline CDR1 is SGHTA and CDR2 FQGNSA. The CDR3 runs to 14 residues. The CDR3 loop reads CASSLGPVDYGYTF. As DNA, the CDR3 is TGTGCCAGCAGCCTCGGCCCTGTCGACTATGGCTACACCTTC.

This chain links TRBV5-1 with TRBJ2-4, with TRBD2 matching over 7 bases. V lost 0 bases and J lost 3; bases outside the gene matches: 3. The CDR3 contains 15 residues. The germline CDR1 and CDR2 sequences are SGHRS and YFSETQ. CDR3 protein: CASSLAGEGKNIQYF. The CDR3 bases are TGCGCCAGCAGCTTGGCTGGGGAGGGCAAAAACATTCAGTACTTC.

There are a few counts of this clonotype. The rearrangement joins TRBV25-1 to TRBJ2-5, with D perhaps assigned TRBD1 or TRBD2 (5 bases each). V lost 6 bases, J lost 2 bases, and 16 bases lay in between. CDR3 length: 15 amino acids. Per germline, CDR1 MGHDK and CDR2 SYGVNS. In nucleotides, the CDR3 is TGTGCCAGCAGACAGGACTTGCCCAGACAAGAGACCCAGTACTTC. It is translated as CASRQDLPRQETQYF.

This clonotype was found a few times. V usage is TRBV19 and J usage is TRBJ2-2, with 7 positions matching TRBD2. Germline CDR1 is LNHDA and CDR2 is SQIVND (reference sequence). V lost 7 bases to trimming and J lost 5 bases; unmatched junction nucleotides: 7. This CDR3 is built from 14 residues. DNA for the CDR3: TGTGCCAGTACTGAGCGGGGTCGGACCGGGGAGCTGTTTTTT. It encodes CASTERGRTGELFF.

This clonotype came up once. J is TRBJ2-1 and V is TRBV20-1; 8 bases map to TRBD2. V lost 7 bases, J lost 7 bases, and 6 bases stayed unmatched. This CDR3 has 12 residues. Germline CDR1 is DFQATT and CDR2 is SNEGSKA (reference sequence). CDR3 amino acids: CSGWTSKNEQFF. The DNA for the CDR3 is TGCAGTGGGTGGACTAGCAAAAATGAGCAGTTCTTC.

The chain has TRBV6-2 or TRBV6-3 and TRBJ2-3; TRBD2 agrees at 8 bases. The CDR3 is made up of 14 amino acids. Germline loops: CDR1 MNHEY, CDR2 SVGEGT. J lost 6 bases, V lost 4 bases, and 6 bases had no gene match. The CDR3 loop is CASSSAGGPDTQYF. The CDR3 coding sequence is TGTGCCAGCAGTTCTGCGGGAGGTCCCGATACGCAGTATTTT.

The chain couples TRBV12-3 or TRBV12-4 to TRBJ2-3; 9 positions match TRBD1. The CDR3 consists of 16 residues. V trimming: 5 bases; J trimming: 2 bases; junction bases outside the gene matches: 8. CDR3 bases: TGTGCCAGCAGTCAGACAGGGGGAAGAATCACAGATACGCAGTATTTT. Its translation: CASSQTGGRITDTQYF.

Only a few counts were recorded for this clonotype. The V gene is TRBV30, the J gene TRBJ1-4, with a possible D match to TRBD1 (5 bases). The germline V gene encodes CDR1 GTSNPN and CDR2 SVGIG (reference sequence). This CDR3 comprises 11 residues. V shed 8 bases and J shed 7 bases, with 11 bases lying between them. The CDR3 is CARRRGEKLFF. The CDR3 region has the DNA TGTGCCCGACGGAGGGGTGAAAAACTGTTTTTT. Full variable domain (missing parts from reference TRBV30 and TRBJ1-4): SQTIHQWPATLVQPVGSPLSLECTVEGTSNPNLYWYRQAAGRGLQLLFYSVGIGQISSEVPQNLSASRPQDRQFILSSKKLLLSDSGFYLCARRRGEKLFFGSGTQLSVL.